This record concerns one T cell receptor beta chain sequence. Its antigen specificity is not known. No base quality values were provided; no much bigger clone lies one nucleotide off. The source of the sample is a study of T cell responses to AZD1222 COVID-19 vaccine (dated by TCRdb to the early 2020s). In the study overall: TCR sequencing covered roughly 230 trial participants: 207 given two doses of AZD1222 and some 25 given two doses of MenACWY control vaccine. Enrollment into the trials was organized by age into subgroups of 18-55, 56-69 and 70-plus years, and those subgroups contained approximately 160, 26 and 62 TCR-sequenced participants, respectively.

The sample's time point label, decoded: about 28 days (+/-7) after the second vaccine dose. This specimen's treatment or condition label, per the study, means: meningococcal conjugate vaccine given as trial control. Vaccinee samples came from UK trials COV001 and COV002, including a single-blind randomized controlled phase 2/3 trial of AZD1222 (ChAdOx1 nCoV-19) in healthy adults. Trial participant PBMC samples were collected at day 0 and day 28 after the second dose for TCRbeta chain sequencing. CDR1 and CDR2 were assigned from the germline V gene as KGHSH and LQKENI. Including cysteine and phenylalanine, the CDR3 has 14 amino acids. The kept DNA is CDR3 alone, 42 bases in frame from the first base. V loses 6 bases at its end and J loses 7 bases; junction bases beyond the gene matches: 6. The CDR3 regions of human TCRbeta chains were analyzed by immunosequencing. Per the original workflow: Repertoire TCRs were matched against a reference library of SARS-CoV-2-specific TCRs generated with the MIRA antigen-specificity platform. Breadth meant the fraction of unique TCRs that were SARS-CoV-2-associated, whereas depth meant the fraction of total T cells that were SARS-CoV-2-associated. Using the MIRA data, each spike-specific TCR was assigned both to the spike region to which the TCR was reactive and to a CD4 or CD8 class. Log10-transformed breadth and depth values were compared by one-way ANOVA with Sidak's multiple comparisons tests. As stored in TCRdb, this immuneACCESS dataset retains in-frame rearrangements with V and J assigned. A fraction of the clones does not appear; measured against another copy, unresolved V genes explain less than half of the discrepancy, and the remainder lacks a known reason. That table furnishes V, J and clone size, whereas the DNA furnished D and trimming. The sample table holds tens of thousands of clones, of which about nine tenths were seen once. In total, the top ten clones hold over 5.5% of the sample.

The full study reports these points: Participants were mostly white British, with more females than males. The authors suggested clonal diversity may have been underestimated. Conclusions about previously exposed vaccinees were limited because only a handful of AZD1222 recipients were SARS-CoV-2 seropositive at baseline. The 56-69-year group was small, and its depth increase did not reach significance, likely because of low power. Because no day 14 peak-response samples were available, repertoires were characterized only after the peak T cell response. Reportedly, close to half of the unique spike-specific TCRs recognized epitopes lying outside the regions that are mutated in the B.1.351 and B.1.1.7 variants. A significant rise in spike-specific TCR breadth and depth was observed after two AZD1222 doses relative to day 0 and relative to MenACWY recipients. The vaccine-associated CD4 TCRs covered the entire spike protein, and the dominant responses fell in regions 160-218 and 743-854.

The sample was peripheral blood, taken 28 days after the second dose of the MenACWY control vaccine. The TCR sequence derives from an adult who received the MenACWY meningococcal vaccine as a control. The receptor chain draws on TRBV18 and TRBJ1-4; the junction holds 9 bases that match TRBD1. The encoded CDR3 is CASSEQGAGEKLFF. The DNA is as follows: TGTGCCAGCTCGGAACAGGGGGCTGGTGAAAAACTGTTTTTT.